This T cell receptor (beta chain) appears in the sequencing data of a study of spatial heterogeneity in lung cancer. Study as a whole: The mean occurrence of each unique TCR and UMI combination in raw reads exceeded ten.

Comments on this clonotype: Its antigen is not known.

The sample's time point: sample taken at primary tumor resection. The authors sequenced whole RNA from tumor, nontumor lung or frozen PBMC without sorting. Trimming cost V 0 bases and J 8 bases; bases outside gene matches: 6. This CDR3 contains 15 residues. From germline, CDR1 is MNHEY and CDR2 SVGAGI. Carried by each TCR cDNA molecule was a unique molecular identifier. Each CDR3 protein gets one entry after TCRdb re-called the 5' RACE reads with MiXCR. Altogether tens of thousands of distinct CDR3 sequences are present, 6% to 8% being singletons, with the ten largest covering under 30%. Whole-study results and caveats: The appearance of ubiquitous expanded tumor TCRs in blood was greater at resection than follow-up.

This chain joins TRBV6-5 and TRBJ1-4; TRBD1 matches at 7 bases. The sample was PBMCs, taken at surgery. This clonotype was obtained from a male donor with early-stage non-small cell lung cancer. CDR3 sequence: CASSYSGETGEKLFF. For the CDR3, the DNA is TGTGCCAGCAGTTACTCCGGGGAGACAGGGGAAAAACTGTTTTTT.